This entry lists 8 T cell receptor beta chains sequenced from one sample in a study of technical replicates of blood from a few donors. Using immunoSEQ multiplex PCR, the repertoire was profiled, and TCRdb retains in-frame clones only, with some absent. The table shows 60,000 to 70,000 clones, with around 88% occurring only once. The sample taken for sequencing was PBMCs. The receptors come from a human donor in good health. Some clones in this sample may be carry-over from other donors' samples.

The chain carries TRBV6-5 and TRBJ2-4, with D possibly matching TRBD2 (6 bases). In germline, CDR1 is MNHEY, CDR2 SVGAGI. This CDR3 is 15 amino acids long. Trimming took 6 bases from V and 1 from J, leaving 13 bases between them. CDR3 nucleotide sequence: TGTGCCAGCAGCCCGGGAGTGGTGGCCAAAAACATTCAGTACTTC. It yields the protein CASSPGVVAKNIQYF.

The chain recombines TRBV6-5 with TRBJ2-7; 7 nucleotides align to TRBD1. V trimming: 8 bases; J trimming: 3 bases; junction bases outside the gene matches: 10. CDR3 size: 14 residues. Germline-derived CDR1 and CDR2 are MNHEY and SVGAGI. The CDR3 sequence is CASGTGTERYEQYF. The DNA for the CDR3 is TGTGCCAGCGGCACCGGGACAGAGCGCTACGAGCAGTACTTC.

The J gene is TRBJ2-7, the V gene TRBV12-1; TRBD2 reflects the table's D call only, with no check against the DNA. TRBV12-1 corresponds to a pseudogene. The CDR3 length is 15 residues. The CDR3 nucleotides read TGTGCCAGCAGCTTTCGACTCAAGGCGTCAATCGAGCAGTACTTC. Amino acids: CASSFRLKASIEQYF.

This chain links TRBV6-5 with TRBJ1-1; unclear D gene. The germline gives CDR1 MNHEY, CDR2 SVGAGI. The CDR3 is made up of 13 amino acids. V lost 6 bases to trimming and J lost 3 bases, with 11 bases between them. The DNA of the CDR3 is TGTGCCAGCAGCCCCCGAGCGGACACTGAAGCTTTCTTT. Translating gives CASSPRADTEAFF.

This chain connects TRBV6-5 to TRBJ1-1, with TRBD1 matching over 8 bases. Per the germline V gene, CDR1 is MNHEY and CDR2 is SVGAGI. Trimming cost V 3 bases and J 5 bases; bases outside gene matches: 5. This CDR3 region has 14 residues. CDR3 nucleotides: TGTGCCAGCAGTTATCGACAGGGGAGAACTGAAGCTTTCTTT. Translated: CASSYRQGRTEAFF.

In its sample, this clone was seen once. The CDR3 DNA reads as TGTGCCAGCAGCTTAGCACAGGGTTCTCTCCCGACCGGCACAGATACGCAGTATTTT. Its protein product is CASSLAQGSLPTGTDTQYF. This chain uses TRBV7-8 with TRBJ2-3, with D perhaps TRBD1 (6 bases). The V gene's germline CDR1 is SGHVS and CDR2 FQNEAQ. The V end was cut by 0 bases, the J end by 1 base, with 20 bases between. This CDR3 contains 19 residues.

The chain recombines TRBV29-1 with TRBJ2-5, with TRBD1 as a possible D gene (6 bases). The germline CDR1 and CDR2 sequences are SQVTM and ANQGSEA. V was pared by 1 base and J by 0 bases, with 12 bases between. This CDR3 has 15 amino acids. The CDR3 coding sequence is TGCAGCGTTGAAGGGTCACAGGGCAACCAAGAGACCCAGTACTTC. Translated, it gives CSVEGSQGNQETQYF.

The table lists this clone with a count of one. This chain uses TRBV5-6 with TRBJ1-1; D not certain. Germline V gene sequence: CDR1 SGHDT, CDR2 YYEEEE. The CDR3 extends over 13 amino acids. V was cut by 4 bases and J by 11 bases, with 18 bases left in between. The CDR3 DNA is TGTGCCAGCAGCAATCCCGGGAGTCCAGTCGCTTTCTTT. Amino acids: CASSNPGSPVAFF.